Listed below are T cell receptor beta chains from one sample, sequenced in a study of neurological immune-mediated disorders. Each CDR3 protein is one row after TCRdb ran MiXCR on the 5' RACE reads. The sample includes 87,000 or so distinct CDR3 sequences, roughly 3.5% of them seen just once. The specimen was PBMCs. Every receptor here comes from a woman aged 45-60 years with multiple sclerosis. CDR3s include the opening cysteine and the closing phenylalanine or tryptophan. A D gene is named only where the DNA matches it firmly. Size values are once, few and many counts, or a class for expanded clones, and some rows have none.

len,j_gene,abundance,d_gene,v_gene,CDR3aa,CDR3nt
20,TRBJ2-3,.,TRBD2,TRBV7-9,CASSLEYRLAVTTSTDTQYF,TGTGCCAGCAGCTTAGAATATAGACTAGCGGTCACGACTAGCACAGATACGCAGTATTTT
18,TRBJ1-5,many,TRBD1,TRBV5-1,CASSLARQGEYSNQPQHF,TGCGCCAGCAGCTTGGCGCGACAGGGGGAGTATAGCAATCAGCCCCAGCATTTT
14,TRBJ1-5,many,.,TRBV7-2,CASSPTSGNQPQHF,TGTGCCAGCAGCCCCACGAGCGGTAATCAGCCCCAGCATTTT
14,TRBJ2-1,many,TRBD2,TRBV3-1,CASSPGGVYNEQFF,TGTGCCAGCAGCCCCGGGGGGGTCTACAATGAGCAGTTCTTC
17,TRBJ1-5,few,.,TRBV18,CASSPQGLNYGNQPQHF,TGTGCCAGCTCACCACAAGGACTGAATTATGGCAATCAGCCCCAGCATTTT
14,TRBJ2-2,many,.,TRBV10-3,CAIRGPVGTGELFF,TGTGCCATCAGGGGCCCCGTCGGCACCGGGGAGCTGTTTTTT
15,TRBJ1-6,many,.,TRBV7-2,CASSLVGRGDSPLHF,TGTGCCAGCAGCTTAGTTGGCAGGGGAGATTCACCCCTCCACTTT
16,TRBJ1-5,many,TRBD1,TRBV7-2,CASSPLGGGSNQPQHF,TGTGCCAGCAGCCCCCTAGGGGGCGGTAGCAATCAGCCCCAGCATTTT
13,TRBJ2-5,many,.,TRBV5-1,CASVGDYQETQYF,TGCGCCAGCGTGGGAGACTACCAAGAGACCCAGTACTTC
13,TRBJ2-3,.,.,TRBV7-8,CASSFTGTDTQYF,TGTGCCAGCAGCTTTACGGGCACAGATACGCAGTATTTT
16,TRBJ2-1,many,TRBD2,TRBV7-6,CASSLAAGGPYNEQFF,TGTGCCAGCAGCTTAGCAGCGGGGGGCCCCTACAATGAGCAGTTCTTC
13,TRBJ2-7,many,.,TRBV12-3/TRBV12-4,CASSFGGYYEQYF,TGTGCCAGCAGTTTCGGCGGCTACTACGAGCAGTACTTC
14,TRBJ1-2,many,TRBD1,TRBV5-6,CASRMDRRDYGYTF,TGTGCCAGCAGGATGGACAGGCGCGACTATGGCTACACCTTC
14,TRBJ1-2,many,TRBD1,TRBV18,CASSPATGFSGYTF,TGTGCCAGCTCACCTGCGACAGGGTTTAGTGGCTACACCTTC
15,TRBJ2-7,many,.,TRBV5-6,CASSPGRRSSYEQYF,TGTGCCAGCAGCCCCGGAAGGCGGAGCTCCTACGAGCAGTACTTC
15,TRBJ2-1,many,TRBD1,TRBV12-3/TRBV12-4,CASRVGQGSYNEQFF,TGTGCCAGCCGGGTAGGACAGGGAAGTTACAATGAGCAGTTCTTC
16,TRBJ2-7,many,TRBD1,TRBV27,CASTPMGLTGGAEQYF,TGTGCCAGCACCCCAATGGGGCTGACAGGGGGTGCCGAGCAGTACTTC
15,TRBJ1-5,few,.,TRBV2,CASSEVVPGNQPQHF,TGTGCCAGCAGTGAAGTTGTCCCAGGCAATCAGCCCCAGCATTTT
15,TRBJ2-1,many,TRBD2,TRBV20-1,CSARDPSGGGSEQFF,TGCAGTGCTAGAGACCCAAGCGGGGGGGGGAGTGAGCAGTTCTTC
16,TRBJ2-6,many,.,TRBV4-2,CASSSHRSSGANVLTF,TGTGCCAGCAGCTCCCACAGGAGCTCTGGGGCCAACGTCCTGACTTTC
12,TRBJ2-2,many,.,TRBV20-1,CSARGDTGELFF,TGCAGTGCTAGAGGGGACACCGGGGAGCTGTTTTTT
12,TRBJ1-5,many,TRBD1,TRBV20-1,CSALTGDQPQHF,TGCAGTGCTTTAACAGGGGATCAGCCCCAGCATTTT
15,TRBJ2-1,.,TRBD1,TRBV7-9,CASSRTGTGINEQFF,TGTGCCAGCAGCCGAACCGGGACAGGGATCAATGAGCAGTTCTTC
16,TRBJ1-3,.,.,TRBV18,CASSPSTEGSGKNIYF,TGTGCCAGCTCACCAAGCACAGAGGGTTCCGGAAAAAACATATATTTT
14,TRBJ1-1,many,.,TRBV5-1,CASTDGGINTEAFF,TGCGCCAGCACTGACGGGGGAATAAACACTGAAGCTTTCTTT
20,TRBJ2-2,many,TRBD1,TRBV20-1,CSARDRRDRGLGLWTGELFF,TGCAGTGCTAGAGATCGCCGGGACAGGGGGCTCGGGTTGTGGACCGGGGAGCTGTTTTTT
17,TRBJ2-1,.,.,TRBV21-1,CASTTRTSASSYNEQFF,TGTGCCAGCACCACCCGGACTAGCGCGAGCTCCTACAATGAGCAGTTCTTC
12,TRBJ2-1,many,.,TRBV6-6,CASSRPYNEQFF,TGTGCCAGCAGCCGGCCCTACAATGAGCAGTTCTTC
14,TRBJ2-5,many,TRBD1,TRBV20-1,CSATGTGVEETQYF,TGCAGTGCTACCGGGACAGGGGTTGAAGAGACCCAGTACTTC
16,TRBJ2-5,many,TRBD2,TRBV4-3,CASSPSGSGGEETQYF,TGCGCCAGCAGCCCGTCGGGGAGCGGGGGGGAAGAGACCCAGTACTTC
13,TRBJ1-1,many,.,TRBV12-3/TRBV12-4,CASSFGAGAEAFF,TGTGCCAGCAGTTTTGGGGCAGGGGCTGAAGCTTTCTTT
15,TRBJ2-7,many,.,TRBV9,CASSVALNKGGEQYF,TGTGCCAGCAGCGTAGCTCTGAATAAAGGGGGCGAGCAGTACTTC
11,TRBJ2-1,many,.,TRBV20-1,CSASGGGSRIF,TGCAGTGCTTCCGGTGGGGGCTCCAGGATCTTC
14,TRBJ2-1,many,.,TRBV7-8,CASSLALTNNEQFF,TGTGCCAGCAGCTTAGCGTTGACCAACAATGAGCAGTTCTTC
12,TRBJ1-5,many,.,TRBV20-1,CSGYSFKGPQHF,TGCAGTGGGTACAGTTTCAAAGGGCCCCAGCATTTT
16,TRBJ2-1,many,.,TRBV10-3,CAISGGYPKGYNEQFF,TGTGCCATCAGCGGGGGTTACCCTAAGGGATACAATGAGCAGTTCTTC
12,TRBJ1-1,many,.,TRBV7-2,CASSFLNTEAFF,TGTGCCAGCAGCTTTCTGAACACTGAAGCTTTCTTT
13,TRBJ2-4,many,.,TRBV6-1,CASSGRTFRLQYF,TGTGCCAGCAGTGGACGGACATTTCGCCTTCAGTACTTC
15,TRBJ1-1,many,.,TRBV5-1,CASTKDAPRNTEAFF,TGCGCCAGCACGAAGGACGCGCCCAGAAACACTGAAGCTTTCTTT
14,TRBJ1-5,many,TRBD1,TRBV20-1,CSASGTATNQPQHF,TGCAGTGCATCCGGGACAGCTACAAATCAGCCCCAGCATTTT
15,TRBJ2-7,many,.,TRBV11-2,CASSWIEKGTYEQYF,TGTGCCAGCAGCTGGATCGAGAAGGGGACCTACGAGCAGTACTTC
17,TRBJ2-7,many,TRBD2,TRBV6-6,CASTLLAGGLYPYEQYF,TGTGCCAGCACTCTACTAGCGGGGGGGCTCTATCCCTACGAGCAGTACTTC
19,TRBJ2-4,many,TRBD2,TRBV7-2,CASSLVVLAGSVAKNIQYF,TGTGCCAGCAGCTTAGTGGTACTAGCGGGGTCGGTAGCCAAAAACATTCAGTACTTC
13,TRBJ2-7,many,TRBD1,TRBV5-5,CATQTGDSYEQYF,TGTGCCACCCAGACAGGGGACTCCTACGAGCAGTACTTC
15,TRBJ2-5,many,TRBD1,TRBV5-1,CASSLGDRILETQYF,TGCGCCAGCAGCTTGGGGGACAGAATTCTAGAGACCCAGTACTTC
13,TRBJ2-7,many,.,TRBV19,CASSIIGSYEQYF,TGTGCCAGTAGTATAATTGGATCCTACGAGCAGTACTTC
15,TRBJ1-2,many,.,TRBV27,CASSPPGRNNYGYTF,TGTGCCAGCAGTCCGCCGGGACGGAACAACTATGGCTACACCTTC
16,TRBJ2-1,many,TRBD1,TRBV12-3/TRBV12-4,CASRHSPGQGPNEQFF,TGTGCCAGCAGACACTCACCGGGACAGGGGCCCAATGAGCAGTTCTTC
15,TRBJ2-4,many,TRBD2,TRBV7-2,CASSLAASGGNIQYF,TGTGCCAGCAGCTTAGCCGCTAGCGGGGGGAACATTCAGTACTTC